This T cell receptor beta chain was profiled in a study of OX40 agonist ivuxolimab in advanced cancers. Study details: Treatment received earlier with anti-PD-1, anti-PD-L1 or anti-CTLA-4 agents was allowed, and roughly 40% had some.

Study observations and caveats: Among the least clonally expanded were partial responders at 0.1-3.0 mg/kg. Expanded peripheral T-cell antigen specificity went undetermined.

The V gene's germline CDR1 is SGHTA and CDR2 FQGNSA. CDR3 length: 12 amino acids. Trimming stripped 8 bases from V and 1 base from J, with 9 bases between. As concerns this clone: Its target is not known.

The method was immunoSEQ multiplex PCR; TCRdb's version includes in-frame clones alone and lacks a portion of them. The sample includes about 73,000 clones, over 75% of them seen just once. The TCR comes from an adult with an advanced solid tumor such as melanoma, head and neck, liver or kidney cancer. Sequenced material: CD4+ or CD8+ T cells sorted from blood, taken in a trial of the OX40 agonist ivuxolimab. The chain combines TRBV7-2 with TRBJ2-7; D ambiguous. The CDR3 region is CASGQTSYEQYF. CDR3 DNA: TGTGCCAGCGGCCAGACTTCCTACGAGCAGTACTTC.